The text below deals with one T cell receptor (beta chain). Its antigen target is currently unknown. No quality values exist for individual bases; no much larger clone is one base distant. This specimen comes from a study of cytomegalovirus exposure and HLA in healthy donors (dated by TCRdb to about 2017). For context, the study as a whole: According to an earlier analysis of 587 of the donors, about 179 million T cells yielded some 110 million unique TCR beta sequences and approximately 280 Gb of sequence data. About 280 gigabases of sequencing data and around 80 million unique TCR sequences made up an early release that covered several hundred HLA-typed donors. Of the roughly 410 genotyped donors, 65% to 90% were placed in the genetic ancestry cluster associated with self-reported Caucasian donors. The aim of the study was to test whether cataloging public T cell receptors could identify signatures of past pathogen exposure. The study used immunosequencing to profile the T cell repertoires of some 600 subjects and linked those repertoires to cytomegalovirus serostatus. Besides the first cohort of around 700 subjects, a separate validation cohort made up of 120 or so different subjects was used. The study combined high-throughput TCR immunosequencing, statistical association of individual TCRs with disease status, and machine learning to predict cytomegalovirus infection status. A later analysis re-examined previously published TCR beta repertoires from around 670 donors and added high-resolution HLA genotyping to investigate patterns of TCR occurrence. Rather than drawing on any new phenotypic data, the later analysis identified candidate immune exposures from TCR beta sequences and the way those sequences occurred across donors. In an earlier analysis of 587 of the donors, high-throughput TCR beta sequencing was used to judge whether each TCR beta V gene segment behaved as functional or pseudogenic. Alongside the repertoire data, information on donor age, sex, ethnicity and CMV serostatus was compiled. Genome-wide SNP genotypes for about 55% of the 666 donors were used in a later genetic analysis, which treated that subset as a discovery cohort. All discovery cohort repertoires had been generated using a single sequencing platform. Class I and class II HLA loci were covered by the typing at four-digit resolution. The number of typed donors differed by locus: about 629-630 for A, B, C, DRB1 and DQB1; about 520 for DQA1; 606 for DPA1; and roughly 490 for DPB1. A handful of DR-DQ haplotypes were handled as single units for association and clustering because linkage in the cohort was strong. Among some 400 genotyped donors of the cohort, an average of approximately 240,000 unique TCR beta nucleotide sequences was sequenced per donor, of which 15% to 20% were non-productive.

Libraries were built with the immunoSEQ multiplex PCR assay. For the multiplex PCR, a mixture combining 60 forward primers for TCR Vbeta segments and 13 reverse primers for TCR Jbeta segments was used. A multiplex PCR assay on genomic DNA amplified the CDR3 region of rearranged TCR beta genes. On the Illumina HiSeq System, the amplified TCR beta libraries were sequenced as 87-base-pair reads. In the original analysis: Across the 500 to 850 repertoires, a later analysis counted roughly 84 million unique TCR beta chains, 8.5 million to 12 million of which were shared by at least two donors. A nearest-neighbor algorithm error-corrected the raw reads and collapsed the reads into unique sequences, merging closely related sequences to remove PCR and sequencing errors. Alignment of CDR3 sequences to IMGT reference sequences was used to assign V, D and J gene segments. For a sequence to be retained, a match of at least six nucleotides to both a V gene segment and a J gene segment was required. A rearrangement counted as productive if the CDR3 had no stop codons and remained in frame with V and J, and every other rearrangement counted as non-productive. Following IMGT convention, CDR3 was defined as the stretch from the second conserved V-encoded cysteine up to the conserved J-encoded phenylalanine. The earlier analysis of around 640 of the donors excluded sequences that lacked an unambiguous match to a single V gene segment. In an earlier analysis of about 590 of the donors, a V segment was called functional when productive rearrangements were above 56.7%, and segregating when the standard deviation between donors exceeded 5%. A statistical classification framework was built to diagnose cytomegalovirus status from the catalog of TCR beta chain sequences. In a later analysis, V and J genes were assigned by comparing TCR nucleotide sequences against IMGT/GENE-DB human TR gene sequences. A later analysis assigned CDR3 sequences and most-parsimonious VDJ recombination scenarios with the TCRdist pipeline. In a later analysis, each TCR beta chain was defined by its CDR3 amino acid sequence together with its V-gene family, and reads without a unique V-gene family were excluded. A later analysis removed 592 highly shared, low-generation-probability nucleotide sequences to deal with suspected cross-contamination and a sequencing artifact. A later analysis calculated a clonal expansion index for each public chain from normalized within-repertoire ranks of inferred template counts. Generation probabilities in a later analysis came from a VDJ recombination model fitted to out-of-frame rearrangements, and those results were checked against IGoR. In a later analysis, TCR-TCR, TCR-HLA and TCR-CMV co-occurrence was scored with hypergeometric tests, and a repertoire-size bias correction was applied to TCR pairs. False discovery rates were estimated in a later analysis by permuting HLA or CMV assignments 20 times. In a later analysis, co-occurring TCRs were grouped using DBSCAN, with TCRdist sequence similarity added in when clustering inside HLA-allele-positive subsets. For co-occurrence clustering, repertoires with fewer than 30,000 or more than 120,000 public chains were excluded, along with roughly 5 repertoires with anomalous nucleotide sharing. This immuneACCESS table, as held by TCRdb, lists in-frame sequences with V and J called but not all clones. Of the missing ones, under half trace to an unresolved V gene in checked studies; the others have no known cause. That table is the source of V, J and clone size, and D and trimming were worked out from the DNA. In this sample the table shows 130,000 to 150,000 clones, roughly four fifths of which occur a single time. Less than 3.5% of the sample rests with the top ten.

General conclusions and limits of the study: Some IMGT-functional V segments, including TRBV6-2 and TRBV6-3, could not be told apart with the 87-base-pair reads, so those segments were excluded. In a later analysis, some 18,000 TCR beta sequences were associated with specific HLA alleles at a false discovery rate of 0.05. Assigning TCR associations to individual alleles was difficult when HLA alleles, especially DR and DQ, strongly co-occurred. Because HLA typing was missing for some donors at each locus, association tests included only the typed subset. Broadly in line with IMGT annotations, most TCR beta V segments showed up in productive rearrangements about 87% or about 30% of the time in an earlier analysis of 587 of the donors. This cohort had only TCR beta chains sequenced, and the lack of alpha or paired-chain data limited which features could be detected. According to a later analysis, TCR association rates differed among HLA loci, with DRB1 alleles showing the most associated TCRs and HLA-C alleles showing the fewest. The classifier was reported to diagnose cytomegalovirus status with high specificity and sensitivity in both the original cohort and the validation cohort. In a later genetic analysis, fewer N-insertions in productive TCRs were reported among donors in an Asian-associated ancestry cluster than the approximately 670-donor mean. The authors suggested that the approach could potentially be extended to other disease states and immunological phenotypes. Correlated functional status among segregating V segments might reflect linkage disequilibrium, but an unknown experimental factor could not be ruled out. According to a later analysis, most CMV-associated TCR beta chains appeared to be HLA-restricted, and the HLA associations seemed to be driven largely by CMV exposure. A cluster of highly shared sequence variants was judged likely to be a technical artifact of the sequencing pipeline. V-gene and J-gene trimming of TCR beta chains was associated with a missense DCLRE1C variant in a later genetic analysis, and the association was replicated in an independent cohort. In the study, approximately 160 TCR beta chains were listed as associated with cytomegalovirus. The only immune exposure information available for the cohort was CMV serostatus. In vitro tests confirmed that a few of the cytomegalovirus-associated TCR beta chains recognize cytomegalovirus antigens. Seventeen rarely observed V segments, including chromosome 9 orphons, were excluded from the earlier analysis of several hundred of the donors because counts were too low. According to a later analysis, parvovirus B19, influenza, CMV and Epstein-Barr virus appeared linked to several top co-occurrence clusters. The presence/absence analyses assumed that sequencing depth was roughly uniform across donors, and that assumption may not be true. A later analysis found that HLA-associated TCR beta chains were more clonally expanded and had lower generation probabilities than equally common non-associated chains. A further reported finding was that TCR beta sequences accurately predicted the HLA-A and HLA-B alleles for most subjects in the first cohort. Most TCR sequences were observed very rarely across donors, whereas some public TCRs were present in many individuals.

The CDR3, cysteine through phenylalanine, is 15 amino acids long. Just the 45-base CDR3 DNA is kept, in frame starting at base 1. After removal of 4 bases from V and 0 bases from J, the junction retains 3 bases not matched to a gene. Sequences SGHAT (CDR1) and FQNNGV (CDR2) are obtained from the germline V gene. The cohort comprised fewer than 750 healthy bone marrow donors. At the time of sampling, all cohort members were nominally healthy, though unrecorded immune exposures were likely present. The donor tested CMV seropositive, placing the donor among the 250 to 300 seropositive members of the cohort. A peripheral blood sample was collected from each donor, and TCR beta sequencing was performed on peripheral blood mononuclear cells. The Qiagen DNeasy Blood Extraction Kit was used to extract genomic DNA from the blood cell samples.

The chain is assembled from TRBV11-2 and TRBJ1-5, with 7 bases in between that match TRBD1. Input material: PBMCs. The clonotype was recovered from a man aged 35 to 55 in good health and CMV-seropositive. The CDR3 sequence is CASSSGTVSNQPQHF. At the DNA level, the sequence is TGTGCCAGCAGCTCTGGGACAGTTAGCAATCAGCCCCAGCATTTT.